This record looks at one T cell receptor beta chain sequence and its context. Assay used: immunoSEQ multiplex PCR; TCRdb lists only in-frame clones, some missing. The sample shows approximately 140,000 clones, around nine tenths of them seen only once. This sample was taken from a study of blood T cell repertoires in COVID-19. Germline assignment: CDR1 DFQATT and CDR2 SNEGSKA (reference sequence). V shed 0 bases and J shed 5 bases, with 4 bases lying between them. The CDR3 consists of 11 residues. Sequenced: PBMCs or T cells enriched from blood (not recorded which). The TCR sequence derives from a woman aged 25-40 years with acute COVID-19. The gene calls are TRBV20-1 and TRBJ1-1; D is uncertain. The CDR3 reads CSARDSTEAFF. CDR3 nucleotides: TGCAGTGCTAGAGATTCAACTGAAGCTTTCTTT.